In this sample, the clone carrying this T cell receptor (beta chain) turned up once. Its antigen is not known. V lost 3 bases and J lost 6, with 18 bases in between. The CDR3 runs 15 residues. This sample was taken from a study of T cells in Graves' hyperthyroidism and ophthalmopathy. Points from the study as a whole: Blood also held most thyroid clonotypes expanded beyond 0.001. A median about 6.5 months before onset, the model predicted ophthalmopathy.

Template material for amplifying TCR beta CDR3 regions consisted of RNA transcripts. HTBI primers were employed in a first-round RT-PCR of the TCR CDR3. TCRdb itself ran the multiplex PCR reads through MiXCR, one entry per CDR3 protein. The profile shows around 260,000 distinct CDR3 sequences, 20% to 30% of them singletons. Patients aged 18 to 65 had newly diagnosed hyperthyroidism lasting under 2 months. Uncontrolled infections, other autoimmune diseases, pregnancy or lactation led to exclusion of patients. Sequences were obtained from blood. V usage is TRBV12-3 or TRBV12-4 and J usage is TRBJ2-7; possibly TRBD2 for D (5 bases). This sequence was found in a man aged 35-49 years with Graves' hyperthyroidism that later progressed to Graves' ophthalmopathy. The CDR3 spells CASSFSPDFLAEQYF. CDR3 bases: TGTGCCAGCAGTTTTTCCCCGGACTTCCTCGCCGAGCAGTACTTC.